These 20 T cell receptor beta chains originate from one sample sequenced in a study of PD-1 blockade in classical Hodgkin lymphoma. Every patient had relapsed following autologous stem cell transplantation, and cohorts differed in brentuximab vedotin exposure. Profiled with immunoSEQ multiplex PCR; TCRdb holds only in-frame clones, not every one. The table has tens of thousands of clones, about 78% seen once; the top ten hold 20% to 25%. The input for sequencing was peripheral blood mononuclear cells (PBMCs), taken before the second cycle of nivolumab. The source is a human donor with classical Hodgkin lymphoma.

The chain employs TRBV7-2 and TRBJ2-3; 11 positions match TRBD2. The V segment lost 4 bases and the J segment 4 bases; nucleotides outside the gene matches: 1. Per germline, CDR1 SGHTA and CDR2 FQGNSA. The CDR3 has 14 residues. The CDR3 is CASSWGLAADTQYF. CDR3 sequence (DNA): TGTGCCAGCAGCTGGGGACTAGCGGCAGATACGCAGTATTTT.

The chain uses TRBV5-1 and TRBJ1-1; D is unresolved. V was clipped by 1 base and J by 1 base, with 14 bases between them. Germline-derived CDR1 and CDR2 are SGHRS and YFSETQ. The CDR3 loop spans 16 amino acids. The DNA for the CDR3 is TGCGCCAGCAGCTTGTTTGGAACGGGTTCGAACACTGAAGCTTTCTTT. Translation: CASSLFGTGSNTEAFF.

This clone is medium-sized. The germline gene is not matched at one end of the junction; a read error may be the cause. The V call is TRBV7-8, the J call TRBJ1-2, with a weak D call TRBD1 (5 bases). This CDR3 comprises 18 residues. The germline V gene encodes CDR1 SGHVS and CDR2 FQNEAQ. The CDR3 here is CASSLVLDVEGLGYGYTF. CDR3 DNA sequence: TGTGCCAGCAGTTTAGTTTTAGACGTTGAGGGGTTGGGCTATGGCTACACCTTC.

This chain joins TRBV6-6 and TRBJ2-2, with a possible D match to TRBD1 (6 bases). From germline, CDR1 is MNHNY and CDR2 SVGAGI (reference sequence). This CDR3 has 16 residues. V lost 5 bases to trimming and J lost 6 bases, with 19 bases between them. CDR3 residues: CASSPQPGTSAGELFF. In nucleotides, the CDR3 is TGTGCCAGCAGTCCCCAACCCGGGACAAGCGCCGGGGAGCTGTTTTTT.

The CDR3 DNA follows: TGTGCCAGCAGCTCATCACTAGCGGGAGGGTCAGATACGCAGTATTTT. Translation gives CASSSSLAGGSDTQYF. J is TRBJ2-3 and V is TRBV5-6; 13 bases line up with TRBD2. CDR1 is SGHDT, CDR2 YYEEEE, per germline. CDR3 length: 16 residues. V dropped 3 bases and J dropped 4; count of bases not matched to a gene: 5.

V and J are TRBV5-4 and TRBJ1-2; D remains unclear. The V end lost 0 bases, the J end lost 4 bases, and 13 bases lay between the germline ends. CDR3 length: 15 amino acids. Germline-derived CDR1 and CDR2 are SGHNT and YYREEE (reference sequence). Here the CDR3 DNA reads TGTGCCAGCAGCTTGGGGGCGGCTAGTGGCTATGGCTACACCTTC. Its translation is CASSLGAASGYGYTF.

The V and J genes are TRBV5-1 and TRBJ2-5; 15 nucleotides match TRBD2. V lost 5 bases, J lost 5 bases, and 7 bases stayed unmatched. CDR1 SGHRS and CDR2 YFSETQ come from the germline V gene. The CDR3 spans 16 residues. The CDR3 DNA reads as TGCGCCAGCAGTCCGGGACTAGCGGGAGGAAGGGAGACCCAGTACTTC. Residues: CASSPGLAGGRETQYF. The variable domain in full, completed from reference TRBV5-1 and TRBJ2-5, reads KAGVTQTPRYLIKTRGQQVTLSCSPISGHRSVSWYQQTPGQGLQFLFEYFSETQRNKGNFPGRFSGRQFSNSRSEMNVSTLELGDSALYLCASSPGLAGGRETQYFGPGTRLLVL.

This clone was observed at least ten times. The J gene is TRBJ1-5, the V gene TRBV6-1; TRBD1 might be the D (6 bases). This CDR3 is 15 amino acids long. Germline CDR1 MNHNS, CDR2 SASEGT. Deletions cut 5 bases from V and 3 bases from J, with 14 bases between. CDR3 nucleotide sequence: TGTGCCAGCAGTCTAACAGGGTCGGACAATCAGCCCCAGCATTTT. Protein: CASSLTGSDNQPQHF.

In its sample, this clone was seen once. The rearrangement joins TRBV4-3 to TRBJ1-2; 8 bases fit TRBD1. This CDR3 region has 15 residues. The trim removed 1 base at V and 2 bases at J, leaving 3 bases unmatched. The germline V gene encodes CDR1 LGHNA and CDR2 YSLEER. DNA for the CDR3: TGCGCCAGCAGCCAAGGGAACAGGGGGAACTATGGCTACACCTTC. Its protein is CASSQGNRGNYGYTF.

The V gene is TRBV5-6, the J gene TRBJ2-5, with TRBD1 as a possible D gene (6 bases). Germline values: CDR1 SGHDT, CDR2 YYEEEE. The CDR3 is made up of 14 amino acids. V dropped 4 bases and J dropped 4 bases, with 14 bases sitting between them. Here the CDR3 DNA reads TGTGCCAGCAGCGGCCAGGGGATCGGAGAGACCCAGTACTTC. Translated: CASSGQGIGETQYF.

The rearrangement joins TRBV18 to TRBJ1-4, with 8 bases matching TRBD1. CDR3 length: 14 amino acids. J lost 7 bases, V lost 6 bases, and 7 bases had no gene match. Germline V gene data show CDR1 as KGHSH and CDR2 as LQKENI. The CDR3 region has the DNA TGTGCCAGCTCTCACAACGGACAGGGTGAAAAACTGTTTTTT. It specifies CASSHNGQGEKLFF.

This clone was recorded a few times. The V call is TRBV6-1, the J call TRBJ1-5; TRBD1 matches at 10 bases. Germline values: CDR1 MNHNS, CDR2 SASEGT. This CDR3 spans 13 amino acids. Losses at the gene ends were 6 bases for V and 9 bases for J; bases not matched to a gene: 5. This CDR3 reads CASSATGGGPQHF. CDR3 nucleotides: TGTGCCAGCAGCGCGACAGGGGGCGGGCCCCAGCATTTT.

This chain connects TRBV19 to TRBJ2-7, with D possibly being TRBD2 (6 bases). V lost 1 base and J 7 bases, leaving 17 bases between the germline ends. From germline, CDR1 is LNHDA and CDR2 SQIVND (reference sequence). The CDR3 is 15 residues long. This chain's CDR3 is CASSIGSGRAREQYF. The DNA of the CDR3 is TGTGCCAGTAGTATAGGTAGCGGAAGAGCGAGGGAGCAGTACTTC.

This chain joins TRBV4-2 and TRBJ2-3; tentative D call: TRBD1 (6 bases). Germline V CDR1 and CDR2: LGHNA, YNFKEQ. The CDR3 runs to 17 residues. V lost 0 bases to trimming and J lost 2 bases, with 15 bases between them. CDR3 region: CASSQDFETGDTDTQYF. The CDR3 DNA reads TGTGCCAGCAGCCAAGATTTTGAGACAGGCGACACAGATACGCAGTATTTT.

The chain recombines TRBV10-3 with TRBJ1-1; no clear D. CDR3 size: 13 residues. Deletions cut 4 bases from V and 0 bases from J, with 6 bases between. From germline, CDR1 is ENHRY and CDR2 SYGVKD. CDR3 DNA: TGTGCCATCAGTGGTGGGATGAACACTGAAGCTTTCTTT. The encoded protein is CAISGGMNTEAFF.

The table lists this clone with a count of one. Written as DNA, the CDR3 is TGTGCCAGCAGCCAAGTCCAAGGCTACGAGCAGTACTTC. It codes for CASSQVQGYEQYF. The V and J genes are TRBV14 and TRBJ2-7; D call uncertain. Per the germline V gene, CDR1 is SGHDN and CDR2 is FVKESK. Trimming cost V 1 base and J 3 bases, with 7 bases left between them. This CDR3 is 13 amino acids long.

The chain links TRBV2 to TRBJ2-1; 8 bases align to TRBD2. Trimming cost V 6 bases and J 10 bases; bases outside gene matches: 8. The length of the CDR3 is 13 residues. CDR1 is SNHLY and CDR2 is FYNNEI in the germline V gene. The CDR3 DNA reads as TGTGCCAGCAGCCTCGGGCCGGGGGGGGAGCAGTTCTTC. It encodes CASSLGPGGEQFF.

This chain uses TRBV27 with TRBJ1-4, with no clear D. With 6 bases removed from V and 0 bases from J, the gap between germline ends came to 14 bases. CDR3 size: 16 residues. CDR1 is MNHEY and CDR2 is SMNVEV in the germline V gene (reference sequence). CDR3 protein: CASSRWTDATNEKLFF. The CDR3 DNA reads as TGTGCCAGCAGCCGATGGACGGACGCAACTAATGAAAAACTGTTTTTT.

V gene TRBV10-1 combines with J gene TRBJ1-2, with a possible D match to TRBD1 (5 bases). The CDR3 covers 13 residues. V lost 6 bases and J 4 bases, leaving 12 bases between the germline ends. Germline V lookup: CDR1 WNHNN, CDR2 SYGVQD (reference sequence). The CDR3 protein is CASRTGDVYGYTF. The DNA for the CDR3 is TGCGCCAGCAGGACGGGGGACGTCTATGGCTACACCTTC.

The chain combines TRBV7-3 with TRBJ1-1; D is possibly TRBD1 (6 bases). The germline V and J ends were trimmed by 6 bases and 4 bases, with 15 bases remaining between them. The length of the CDR3 is 14 residues. CDR1 is SGHTA, CDR2 FQGTGA, per germline. The CDR3 DNA reads TGTGCCAGCAGTGCCACAGGGAGGGGCACTGAAGCTTTCTTT. It codes for CASSATGRGTEAFF.